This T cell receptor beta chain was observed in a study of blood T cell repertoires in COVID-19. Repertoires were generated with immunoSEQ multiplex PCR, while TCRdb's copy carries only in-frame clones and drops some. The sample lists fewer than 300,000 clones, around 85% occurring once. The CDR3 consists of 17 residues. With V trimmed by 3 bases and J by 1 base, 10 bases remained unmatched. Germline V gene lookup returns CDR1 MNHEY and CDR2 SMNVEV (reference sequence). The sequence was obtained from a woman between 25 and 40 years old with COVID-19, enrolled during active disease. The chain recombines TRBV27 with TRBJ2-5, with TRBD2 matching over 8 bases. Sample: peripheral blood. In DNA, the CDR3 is TGTGCCAGCAGTTTCTTTGCGGGGGGCCGCTTCCAAGAGACCCAGTACTTC. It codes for CASSFFAGGRFQETQYF.